What follows are 30 T cell receptor beta chains derived from one specimen sequenced in a study of patients and donors after allogeneic stem cell transplantation. Via MiXCR, TCRdb re-called the RT-PCR reads, giving one row per CDR3 protein. Of fewer than 250,000 distinct CDR3 sequences listed, about 14% are singletons. Sequencing was performed on blood, either unsorted or a sorted T cell fraction (not recorded which). The receptors shown here come from a human donor who was either an allogeneic HSCT recipient or a stem cell or donor lymphocyte infusion donor (not recorded which). It is not recorded whose cells these are; they may come from a transplant donor.

V is TRBV20-1 and J is TRBJ2-7; D might be TRBD2 (6 bases). Deletions cut 5 bases from V and 0 bases from J, with 11 bases between. From germline, CDR1 is DFQATT and CDR2 SNEGSKA (reference sequence). The CDR3 is 13 residues long. CDR3 sequence (DNA): TGCAGTGCTGTCCGGGACTTCTCCTACGAGCAGTACTTC. Encoded protein: CSAVRDFSYEQYF.

This chain links TRBV24-1 with TRBJ1-1, with D possibly matching TRBD1 (5 bases). There are 16 residues in the CDR3. Trimming shortened V by 2 bases and J by 1 base, and 13 bases separated the two germline ends. The germline V gene encodes CDR1 KGHDR and CDR2 SFDVKD. The CDR3 DNA follows: TGTGCCACCAGTGATTATGGGGCAGGACAGAACACTGAAGCTTTCTTT. Residues: CATSDYGAGQNTEAFF.

This clonotype was seen repeatedly, ten times or more. The V and J genes are TRBV29-1 and TRBJ2-3; 9 nucleotides align to TRBD1. There are 13 residues in the CDR3. V gave up 6 bases and J gave up 4 bases; unmatched junction bases: 5. Germline CDR1 and CDR2: SQVTM and ANQGSEA. CDR3 in DNA: TGCAGCGTCGGACAGGGGAGGGCAGATACGCAGTATTTT. The encoded protein is CSVGQGRADTQYF.

This clonotype was counted a few times. The chain carries TRBV10-3 and TRBJ1-6; D gene ambiguous. Germline loops: CDR1 ENHRY, CDR2 SYGVKD. The CDR3 runs to 16 residues. The germline V and J ends were trimmed by 0 bases and 9 bases, with 15 bases remaining between them. The CDR3 loop is CAISESTLFASSPLHF. CDR3 sequence (DNA): TGTGCCATCAGTGAGTCGACGCTATTCGCTAGTTCACCCCTCCACTTT.

This clonotype has only a few counts. The V gene is TRBV12-3 or TRBV12-4, the J gene TRBJ2-2; D is uncertain. V dropped 3 bases and J dropped 8 bases, with 13 bases sitting between them. The CDR3 runs to 14 residues. The CDR3 sequence is CASSLIGLRGELFF. In DNA form, the CDR3 reads TGTGCCAGCAGTTTGATAGGGCTTCGTGGGGAGCTGTTTTTT.

The chain recombines TRBV20-1 with TRBJ2-5, with 7 positions matching TRBD1. The CDR3 has 14 amino acids. V lost 1 base to trimming and J lost 5 bases; unmatched junction nucleotides: 7. CDR1 and CDR2 (germline): DFQATT, SNEGSKA (reference sequence). The CDR3 nucleotides read TGCAGTGCTAGAGGACAGGGTCTAGTGGAGACCCAGTACTTC. Protein: CSARGQGLVETQYF.

In this sample, this clonotype turned up a few times. Germline is not matched at one junction end, which may reflect a read error. The chain joins TRBV18 to TRBJ2-2, with D maybe TRBD2 (5 bases). This CDR3 contains 16 residues. The germline CDR1 and CDR2 sequences are KGHSH and LQKENI. The CDR3 protein is CVSSPGGRGATGELFF. DNA of the CDR3: TGTGTCAGCTCACCAGGTGGGAGAGGCGCCACCGGGGAGCTGTTTTTT.

The chain joins TRBV4-2 to TRBJ2-7; TRBD1 aligns across 10 bases. Germline CDR1 is LGHNA and CDR2 is YNFKEQ. V dropped 3 bases and J dropped 1; count of bases not matched to a gene: 6. This CDR3 is 16 amino acids long. CDR3 sequence (DNA): TGTGCCAGCAGCCAGGACCGGGACAGGGGATCCTACGAGCAGTACTTC. Its translation is CASSQDRDRGSYEQYF.

This clonotype has at least ten counts. This chain links TRBV10-3 with TRBJ2-5; 9 bases are a match to TRBD2. This CDR3 has 15 residues. From germline, CDR1 is ENHRY and CDR2 SYGVKD. J gave up 7 bases and V 0 bases, and 6 bases lay outside the gene matches. The CDR3 loop is CAISESTSGGGTQYF. DNA of the CDR3: TGTGCCATCAGTGAGTCGACTAGCGGAGGGGGGACCCAGTACTTC.

The chain couples TRBV7-2 to TRBJ2-7; D perhaps matches TRBD1 (5 bases). The germline V gene has CDR1 SGHTA and CDR2 FQGNSA. Trimming pared 2 bases from V and 3 bases from J, leaving 8 bases between. The CDR3 consists of 13 residues. The CDR3 is CASSLTGDYEQYF. CDR3 in DNA: TGTGCCAGCAGCTTAACAGGCGACTACGAGCAGTACTTC.

The chain employs TRBV5-6 and TRBJ1-5; tentative D call: TRBD1 (5 bases). Germline CDR1 is SGHDT and CDR2 is YYEEEE. CDR3 length: 15 residues. Trimming removed 2 bases at V and 5 bases at J, with 14 bases between. CDR3 amino acids: CASSFSSRVDQPQHF. The CDR3 DNA is TGTGCCAGCAGCTTCTCCTCCAGGGTTGATCAGCCCCAGCATTTT.

By share, this clonotype counts as medium-sized. The chain combines TRBV4-1 with TRBJ1-4, with TRBD1 as a possible D gene (5 bases). From germline, CDR1 is MGHRA and CDR2 YSYEKL. Trimming shortened V by 1 base and J by 3 bases, and 15 bases separated the two germline ends. The CDR3 loop spans 17 amino acids. The CDR3 loop reads CASSQGGRRQPNEKLFF. CDR3 nucleotides: TGCGCCAGCAGCCAAGGAGGCCGCAGACAGCCTAATGAAAAACTGTTTTTT.

This rearrangement joins TRBV30 to TRBJ1-6, with a tentative D call TRBD1 (6 bases). This CDR3 comprises 16 residues. CDR1 and CDR2 from the germline V gene are GTSNPN and SVGIG (reference sequence). V lost 3 bases to trimming and J lost 8 bases, with 20 bases between them. The CDR3 loop reads CAWRVSDRGRYSPLHF. As DNA, the CDR3 is TGTGCCTGGAGAGTTTCTGATAGGGGGAGGTATTCACCCCTCCACTTT.

The chain combines TRBV29-1 with TRBJ2-5; D is undetermined. Trimming removed 4 bases at V and 4 bases at J, with 13 bases between. This CDR3 has 13 residues. Germline values: CDR1 SQVTM, CDR2 ANQGSEA. This CDR3 is CSVGVPGRETQYF. CDR3 coding DNA: TGCAGCGTTGGGGTGCCGGGTAGAGAGACCCAGTACTTC. The variable domain in full, completed from reference TRBV29-1 and TRBJ2-5, reads SAVISQKPSRDICQRGTSLTIQCQVDSQVTMMFWYRQQPGQSLTLIATANQGSEATYESGFVIDKFPISRPNLTFSTLTVSNMSPEDSSIYLCSVGVPGRETQYFGPGTRLLVL.

This chain links TRBV20-1 with TRBJ1-6, with a possible D match to TRBD1 (6 bases). The CDR3 runs to 14 residues. Looked up from germline, CDR1 is DFQATT and CDR2 is SNEGSKA (reference sequence). V lost 5 bases and J 5 bases, leaving 13 bases between the germline ends. The CDR3 DNA sequence: TGCAGTGCTTTCGGGACACCCCATAATTCACCCCTCCACTTT. Translated: CSAFGTPHNSPLHF.

The rearrangement joins TRBV5-6 to TRBJ1-1; D not certain. The CDR3 consists of 12 residues. Trimming removed 3 bases from V and 1 base from J, with 4 bases in between. Germline V gives CDR1 SGHDT, CDR2 YYEEEE. The CDR3 reads CASSWANTEAFF. CDR3 coding DNA: TGTGCCAGCAGCTGGGCGAACACTGAAGCTTTCTTT.

This clonotype was detected a few times. The V and J genes are TRBV20-1 and TRBJ2-7, with 7 bases that match TRBD1. CDR1 and CDR2 from the germline V gene are DFQATT and SNEGSKA (reference sequence). The J segment lost 4 bases and the V segment lost 6 bases, leaving 6 bases of the junction unmatched. The CDR3 is made up of 12 amino acids. The CDR3 nucleotides read TGCAGTGCAGAGGGACAGAGATACGAGCAGTACTTC. It encodes CSAEGQRYEQYF.

In this sample, this clonotype turned up many times. The chain joins TRBV11-1 to TRBJ2-5; 11 nucleotides align to TRBD2. In germline, CDR1 is SGHAT, CDR2 FQDESV (reference sequence). J lost 6 bases, V lost 5 bases, and 5 bases had no gene match. CDR3 size: 14 residues. As DNA, the CDR3 is TGTGCCAGCAGCGGTAGCGGGGGGGAAAAGACCCAGTACTTC. This encodes CASSGSGGEKTQYF.

The rearrangement links TRBV25-1 to TRBJ2-5; 8 nucleotides align to TRBD2. Germline trimming cut 8 bases from V and 3 bases from J; bases unmatched to any gene: 5. This CDR3 is 13 amino acids long. CDR1 is MGHDK and CDR2 is SYGVNS in the germline V gene. CDR3 DNA: TGTGCCAGCCGTAGCGGGAAGGAAGAGACCCAGTACTTC. Protein sequence: CASRSGKEETQYF.

This clonotype turned up a few times. V usage is TRBV25-1 and J usage is TRBJ2-3; 10 bases agree with TRBD2. J lost 5 bases, V lost 1 base, and 9 bases had no gene match. CDR3 length: 17 amino acids. Per germline, CDR1 MGHDK and CDR2 SYGVNS. CDR3 nucleotides: TGTGCCAGCAGTGAATTGGAGGAGCGGGAGGGTAGAGATACGCAGTATTTT. Translation gives CASSELEEREGRDTQYF.

This clonotype was recorded a few times. The chain joins TRBV18 to TRBJ1-1; D is possibly TRBD1 (6 bases). V lost 6 bases to trimming and J lost 4 bases, with 12 bases between them. CDR3 length: 13 residues. Germline CDR1 and CDR2: KGHSH and LQKENI. CDR3 sequence reads: CASSNREGTEAFF. CDR3 bases: TGTGCCAGCTCCAACAGGGAGGGCACTGAAGCTTTCTTT.

This clonotype was observed a few times. The chain employs TRBV7-9 and TRBJ2-1, with a possible D match to TRBD2 (5 bases). Germline assignment: CDR1 SEHNR and CDR2 FQNEAQ (reference sequence). The V end was cut by 2 bases, the J end by 3 bases, with 11 bases between. The CDR3 extends over 15 amino acids. This CDR3 reads CASSLPGIGYNEQFF. CDR3 in DNA: TGTGCCAGCAGCTTACCCGGGATCGGCTACAATGAGCAGTTCTTC.

This clonotype was seen a few times. The chain joins TRBV6-1 to TRBJ2-5, with no clear D. V dropped 6 bases and J dropped 1 base, with 6 bases sitting between them. This CDR3 has 12 residues. Germline loops: CDR1 MNHNS, CDR2 SASEGT. The CDR3 spells CASRGSQETQYF. The CDR3, as DNA: TGTGCCAGCAGAGGTAGCCAAGAGACCCAGTACTTC.

This clonotype was seen a handful of times. The chain joins TRBV5-1 to TRBJ1-3, with 9 positions matching TRBD1. V trimming: 4 bases; J trimming: 6 bases; junction bases outside the gene matches: 5. The CDR3 spans 14 residues. CDR1 is SGHRS and CDR2 is YFSETQ in the germline V gene. The CDR3 bases are TGCGCCAGCAGCCCAGGGACAGGGCAAAACACCATATATTTT. This sequence encodes CASSPGTGQNTIYF. Combining the CDR3 with reference TRBV5-1 and TRBJ1-3 gives the whole variable domain KAGVTQTPRYLIKTRGQQVTLSCSPISGHRSVSWYQQTPGQGLQFLFEYFSETQRNKGNFPGRFSGRQFSNSRSEMNVSTLELGDSALYLCASSPGTGQNTIYFGEGSWLTVV.

In this sample, this clonotype turned up a few times. This rearrangement joins TRBV7-3 to TRBJ1-1, with 9 bases fitting TRBD1. Germline CDR1 is SGHTA and CDR2 is FQGTGA. The V segment lost 3 bases and the J segment 7 bases; nucleotides outside the gene matches: 3. The CDR3 runs to 13 residues. Written as DNA, the CDR3 is TGTGCCAGCAGCTTGGACAGGGGTTTTGAAGCTTTCTTT. It codes for CASSLDRGFEAFF.

There are a few counts of this clonotype. The chain has TRBV12-3 or TRBV12-4 and TRBJ1-1, with D perhaps matching TRBD1 (5 bases). This CDR3 has 13 amino acids. Trimming removed 7 bases from V and 10 bases from J, with 19 bases in between. CDR3 amino acids: CASTAWGNTRAFF. Here the CDR3 DNA reads TGTGCCAGCACCGCATGGGGGAATACTAGAGCTTTCTTT.

This clonotype was detected a few times. The chain combines TRBV24-1 with TRBJ1-5; D is unclear. V was trimmed by 3 bases and J by 2 bases, leaving 7 bases between them. The CDR3 spans 14 residues. Germline V gene sequence: CDR1 KGHDR, CDR2 SFDVKD. CDR3 residues: CATSDPGGNQPQHF. The DNA for the CDR3 is TGTGCCACCAGTGATCCCGGGGGCAATCAGCCCCAGCATTTT.

This clonotype appeared once. The J gene is TRBJ1-1, the V gene TRBV20-1; tentatively, D is TRBD1 (5 bases). V lost 0 bases and J 3 bases, leaving 14 bases between the germline ends. This CDR3 has 15 residues. Germline V CDR1 and CDR2: DFQATT, SNEGSKA (reference sequence). The CDR3 is CSARELGDRDTEAFF. The DNA for the CDR3 is TGCAGTGCTAGAGAATTGGGGGATAGAGACACTGAAGCTTTCTTT.

Many counts were recorded for this clonotype. The chain combines TRBV5-1 with TRBJ2-1; 9 bases are shared with TRBD1. The CDR3 runs 16 residues. V shed 1 base, J shed 4 bases, and the junction held 6 bases outside the gene matches. Germline V lookup: CDR1 SGHRS, CDR2 YFSETQ. The CDR3 protein is CASSLLRDRVYNEQFF. The CDR3 region has the DNA TGCGCCAGCAGCTTGCTCCGGGACAGGGTATACAATGAGCAGTTCTTC. Supplemented by reference TRBV5-1 and TRBJ2-1, the full variable domain reads KAGVTQTPRYLIKTRGQQVTLSCSPISGHRSVSWYQQTPGQGLQFLFEYFSETQRNKGNFPGRFSGRQFSNSRSEMNVSTLELGDSALYLCASSLLRDRVYNEQFFGPGTRLTVL.

The genes are TRBV7-9 and TRBJ2-4; TRBD1 matches at 7 bases. Germline V gene sequence: CDR1 SEHNR, CDR2 FQNEAQ (reference sequence). CDR3 length: 15 amino acids. V lost 4 bases to trimming and J lost 3 bases; unmatched junction nucleotides: 6. The CDR3 spells CASSYRQGGKNIQYF. CDR3 nucleotides: TGTGCCAGCAGCTACCGACAGGGCGGCAAAAACATTCAGTACTTC. The full variable domain, rest sourced from reference TRBV7-9 and TRBJ2-4, is DTGVSQNPRHKITKRGQNVTFRCDPISEHNRLYWYRQTLGQGPEFLTYFQNEAQLEKSRLLSDRFSAERPKGSFSTLEIQRTEQGDSAMYLCASSYRQGGKNIQYFGAGTRLSVL.